This T cell receptor beta chain was recovered during a study of vaccination and CD4 T cells after COVID-19. Overall study: Post-vaccine specimens were obtained a median around 72 days after dose two (range 14 to 241). Stimuli were overlapping spike peptide pools of SARS-CoV-2 and three common cold coronaviruses (HCoV-NL63, HCoV-OC43, HCoV-229E).

This clonotype was detected only a few times. Its specificity is unknown. Treatment here: roughly 10-day PBMC culture with coronavirus spike peptide pools or control peptides (ViraFEST assay). Before TCRs were sequenced, ViraFEST expanded antigen-specific T cells with peptide pools. Sequenced with the Oncomine TCR Beta short-read assay was DNA taken from cultured CD4+ T cells. MiXCR, run by TCRdb on the PCR reads, gives a single entry per CDR3 protein. The profile shows about 21,000 distinct CDR3 sequences, about 42% of them singletons. The CDR3 covers 14 residues. Trimming removed 3 bases at V and 2 bases at J, with 10 bases between.

This chain links TRBV12-3 or TRBV12-4 with TRBJ1-1; no clear D gene. This clonotype originated in a human donor who received a COVID-19 vaccine. Source: CD4+ T cells from blood, cultured in vitro, taken before SARS-CoV-2 vaccination. In nucleotides, the CDR3 is TGTGCCAGCAGTTTTGAGGGCGGCAACACTGAAGCTTTCTTT. The encoded protein is CASSFEGGNTEAFF.